This TCR beta chain stems from a study of molecular identifiers for immune sequencing clone quantification. Study at large: Replicate runs used RNA from roughly 21,000 or 96,000 naive CD8 cells, which was split five ways into aliquots, and four of those aliquots were then sequenced.

The study, taken as a whole, reports: Amid fewer than 1.3 million naive cells, spiked Jurkat TCR RNA from one cell was reportedly still detectable. In CMV-specific effectors, clones above 20 copies held over 99% of molecules; naive, under 1%.

Previously described methods with listed TCR primers produced the bulk TCR libraries. In TCRdb, the PCR reads were re-called with MiXCR into one record per CDR3 protein. The repertoire holds some 580,000 distinct CDR3 sequences, with 25% as singletons. Per the germline V gene, CDR1 is SGDLS and CDR2 is YYNGEE. There are 13 residues in the CDR3. Trimming left V 6 bases short and J 4 bases short, with 12 bases between. Many counts were recorded for this clonotype. The antigen remains unidentified. The receptor comes from a human donor in good health. Some libraries in this study had Jurkat cell RNA spiked in. Source material: naive CD8+ T cells from blood, with Jurkat cell RNA spiked in. As for subset: FACS-sorted CD8+CD4-CCR7+CD45RA+ naive T cells. This chain links TRBV9 with TRBJ2-3; D remains ambiguous. The CDR3 region is CASKRLVADTQYF. DNA of the CDR3: TGTGCCAGCAAACGTTTGGTTGCAGATACGCAGTATTTT.